This note documents a single TCR beta chain sequence. Amplified TCR beta CDR3 regions derived from RNA transcripts. HTBI primers were employed in a first-round RT-PCR of the TCR CDR3. TCRdb analysed the multiplex PCR reads with MiXCR anew, one entry per CDR3 protein. The sample contains approximately 720,000 distinct CDR3 sequences, about 19% of which appear only once. The data were taken from a study of T cells in Graves' hyperthyroidism and ophthalmopathy. Looked up from germline, CDR1 is LGHNA and CDR2 is YNFKEQ. The V gene end was trimmed by 0 bases and the J gene end by 5 bases; junction bases not matched to a gene: 8. The CDR3 runs to 16 residues.

The chain recombines TRBV4-2 with TRBJ2-5; 8 positions match TRBD2. The sample consisted of blood. The receptor was derived from a woman in her 50s with Graves' hyperthyroidism that later progressed to Graves' ophthalmopathy. This CDR3 is CASSQEKGTSGETQYF. The CDR3 DNA is TGTGCCAGCAGCCAAGAAAAGGGGACTAGTGGCGAGACCCAGTACTTC.